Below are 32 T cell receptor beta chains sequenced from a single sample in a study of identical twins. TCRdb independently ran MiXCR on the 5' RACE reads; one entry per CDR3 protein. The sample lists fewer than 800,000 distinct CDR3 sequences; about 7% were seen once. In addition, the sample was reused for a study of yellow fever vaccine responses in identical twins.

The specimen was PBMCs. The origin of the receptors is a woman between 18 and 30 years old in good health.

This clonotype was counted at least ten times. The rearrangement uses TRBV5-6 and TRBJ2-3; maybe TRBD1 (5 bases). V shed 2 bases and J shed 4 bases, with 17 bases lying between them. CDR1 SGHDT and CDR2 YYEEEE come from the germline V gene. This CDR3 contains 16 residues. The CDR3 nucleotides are TGTGCCAGCAGCTTAATGGTGGGGCGTTGGGCAGATACGCAGTATTTT. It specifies CASSLMVGRWADTQYF.

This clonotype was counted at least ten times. The CDR3 region is CASSSPVFGLTDTQYF. The CDR3, as DNA: TGTGCCAGCAGCTCCCCCGTGTTTGGCCTCACAGATACGCAGTATTTT. The chain links TRBV7-2 to TRBJ2-3, with no clear D. This CDR3 has 16 amino acids. Germline V gives CDR1 SGHTA, CDR2 FQGNSA. Trimming took off 4 bases at V and 2 bases at J, with 16 bases between the two ends.

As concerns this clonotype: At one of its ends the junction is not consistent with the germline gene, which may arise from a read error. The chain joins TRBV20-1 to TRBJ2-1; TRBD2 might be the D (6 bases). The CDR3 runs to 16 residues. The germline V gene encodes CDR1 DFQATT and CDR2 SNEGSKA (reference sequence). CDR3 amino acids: CCASRAGALSYNEQFF. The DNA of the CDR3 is TGCTGTGCTAGTCGAGCGGGTGCGCTCTCCTACAATGAGCAGTTCTTC.

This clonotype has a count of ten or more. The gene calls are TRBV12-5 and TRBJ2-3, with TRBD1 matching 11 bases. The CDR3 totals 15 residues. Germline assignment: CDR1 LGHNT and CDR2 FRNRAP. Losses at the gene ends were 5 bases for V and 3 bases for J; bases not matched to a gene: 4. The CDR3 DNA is TGTGCTAGTGGTACCGGGACAGGGGGGACAGATACGCAGTATTTT. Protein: CASGTGTGGTDTQYF. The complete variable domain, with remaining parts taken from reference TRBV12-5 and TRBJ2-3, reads DARVTQTPRHKVTEMGQEVTMRCQPILGHNTVFWYRQTMMQGLELLAYFRNRAPLDDSGMPKDRFSAEMPDATLATLKIQPSEPRDSAVYFCASGTGTGGTDTQYFGPGTRLTVL.

The CDR3 bases are TGTGCCAGCACCCGACTAGCGGGAGGCAACGAGCAGTACTTC. The encoded protein is CASTRLAGGNEQYF. This sequence joins TRBV6-1 and TRBJ2-7; 13 bases are shared with TRBD2. Germline V gives CDR1 MNHNS, CDR2 SASEGT. V lost 7 bases to trimming and J lost 5 bases; unmatched junction nucleotides: 5. The CDR3 extends over 14 amino acids.

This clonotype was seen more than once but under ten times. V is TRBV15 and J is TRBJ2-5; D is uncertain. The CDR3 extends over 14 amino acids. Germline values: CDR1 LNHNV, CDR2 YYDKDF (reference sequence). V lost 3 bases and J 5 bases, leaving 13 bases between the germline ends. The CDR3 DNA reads TGTGCCACCAGCAGGGGGTCAGAGTGGGAGACCCAGTACTTC. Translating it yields CATSRGSEWETQYF.

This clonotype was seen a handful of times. The CDR3 sequence is CASSGAGTGGELFF. The CDR3 DNA follows: TGTGCCAGCAGTGGGGCAGGGACTGGCGGGGAGCTGTTTTTT. This rearrangement joins TRBV7-8 to TRBJ2-2; possible D gene TRBD2, 6 bases. Per the germline V gene, CDR1 is SGHVS and CDR2 is FQNEAQ. Trimming left V 6 bases short and J 7 bases short, with 15 bases between. This CDR3 contains 14 residues.

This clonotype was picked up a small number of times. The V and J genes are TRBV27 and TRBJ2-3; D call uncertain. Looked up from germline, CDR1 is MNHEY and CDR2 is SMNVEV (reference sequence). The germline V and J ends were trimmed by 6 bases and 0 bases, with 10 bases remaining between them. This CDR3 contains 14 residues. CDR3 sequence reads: CASSAPTSTDTQYF. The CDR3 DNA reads TGTGCCAGCAGCGCCCCCACGAGCACAGATACGCAGTATTTT.

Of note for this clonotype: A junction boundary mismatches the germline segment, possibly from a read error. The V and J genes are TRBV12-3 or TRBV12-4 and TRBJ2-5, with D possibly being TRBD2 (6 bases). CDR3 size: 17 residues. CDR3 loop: CTSSRSGAPAGQETQYF. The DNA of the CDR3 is TGTACCAGCAGCAGATCCGGGGCGCCGGCGGGACAAGAGACCCAGTACTTC.

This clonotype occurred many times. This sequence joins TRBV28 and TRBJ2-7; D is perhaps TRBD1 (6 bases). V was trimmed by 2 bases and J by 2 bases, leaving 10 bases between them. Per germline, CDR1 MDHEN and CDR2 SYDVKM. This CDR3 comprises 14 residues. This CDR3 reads CASSLGGDTYEQYF. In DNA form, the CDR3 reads TGTGCCAGCAGTTTAGGGGGCGACACCTACGAGCAGTACTTC.

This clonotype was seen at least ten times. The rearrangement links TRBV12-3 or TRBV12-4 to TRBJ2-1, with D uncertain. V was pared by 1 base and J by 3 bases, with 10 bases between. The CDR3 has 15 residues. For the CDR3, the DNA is TGTGCCAGCAGTTTAGATGGGCAATACTACAATGAGCAGTTCTTC. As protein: CASSLDGQYYNEQFF.

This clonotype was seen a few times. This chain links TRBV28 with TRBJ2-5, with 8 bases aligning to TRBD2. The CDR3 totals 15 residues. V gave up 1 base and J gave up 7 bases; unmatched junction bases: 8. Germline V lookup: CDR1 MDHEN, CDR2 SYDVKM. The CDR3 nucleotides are TGTGCCAGCAGTTTATATAGCGGGGACCTCAGGACCCAGTACTTC. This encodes CASSLYSGDLRTQYF.

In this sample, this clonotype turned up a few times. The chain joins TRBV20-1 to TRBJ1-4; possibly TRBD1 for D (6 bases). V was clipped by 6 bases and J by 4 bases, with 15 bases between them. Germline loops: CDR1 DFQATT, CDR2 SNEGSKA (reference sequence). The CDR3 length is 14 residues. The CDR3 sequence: CSAQGHLLNEKLFF. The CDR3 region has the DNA TGCAGTGCACAGGGACACCTACTTAATGAAAAACTGTTTTTT.

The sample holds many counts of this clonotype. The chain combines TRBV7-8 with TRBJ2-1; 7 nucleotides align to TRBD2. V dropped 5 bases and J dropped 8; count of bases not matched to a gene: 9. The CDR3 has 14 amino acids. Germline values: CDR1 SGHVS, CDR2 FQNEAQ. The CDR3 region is CASSVMAGDDEQFF. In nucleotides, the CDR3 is TGTGCCAGCAGCGTAATGGCGGGAGACGATGAGCAGTTCTTC.

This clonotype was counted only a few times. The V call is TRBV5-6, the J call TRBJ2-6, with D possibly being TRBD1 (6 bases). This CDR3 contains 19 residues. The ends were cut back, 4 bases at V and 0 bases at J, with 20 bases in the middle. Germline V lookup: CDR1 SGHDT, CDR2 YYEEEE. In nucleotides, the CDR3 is TGTGCCAGCAGCATACGATCCGGGACACCTAGCTCTGGGGCCAACGTCCTGACTTTC. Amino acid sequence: CASSIRSGTPSSGANVLTF.

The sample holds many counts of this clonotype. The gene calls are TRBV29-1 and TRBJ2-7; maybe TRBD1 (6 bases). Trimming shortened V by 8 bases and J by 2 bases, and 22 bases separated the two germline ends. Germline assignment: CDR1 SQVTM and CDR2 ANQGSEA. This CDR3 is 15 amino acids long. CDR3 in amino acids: CSPPTTRTETYEQYV. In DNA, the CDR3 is TGCAGCCCCCCAACCACCCGGACAGAGACCTACGAGCAGTACGTC.

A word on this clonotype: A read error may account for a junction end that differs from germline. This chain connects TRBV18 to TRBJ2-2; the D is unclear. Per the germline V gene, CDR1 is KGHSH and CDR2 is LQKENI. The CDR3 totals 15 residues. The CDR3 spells CARSPPASGTGELFF. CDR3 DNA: TGTGCCAGGTCACCACCAGCTTCGGGCACCGGGGAGCTGTTTTTT.

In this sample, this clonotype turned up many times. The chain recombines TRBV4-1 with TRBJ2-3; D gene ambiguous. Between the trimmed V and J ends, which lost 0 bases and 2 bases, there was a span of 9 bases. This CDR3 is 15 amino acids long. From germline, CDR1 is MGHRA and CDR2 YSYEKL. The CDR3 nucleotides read TGCGCCAGCAGCCAAGATCGTCCGGACACAGATACGCAGTATTTT. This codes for CASSQDRPDTDTQYF.

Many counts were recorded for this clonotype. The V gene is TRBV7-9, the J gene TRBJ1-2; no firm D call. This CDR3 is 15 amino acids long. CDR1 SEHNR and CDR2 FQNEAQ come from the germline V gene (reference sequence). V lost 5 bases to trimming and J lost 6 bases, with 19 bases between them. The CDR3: CASSLADPGLNGYTF. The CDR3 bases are TGTGCCAGCAGCCTTGCCGATCCGGGCCTAAATGGCTACACCTTC. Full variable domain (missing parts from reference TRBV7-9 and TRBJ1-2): DTGVSQNPRHKITKRGQNVTFRCDPISEHNRLYWYRQTLGQGPEFLTYFQNEAQLEKSRLLSDRFSAERPKGSFSTLEIQRTEQGDSAMYLCASSLADPGLNGYTFGSGTRLTVV.

CDR3 coding DNA: TGTGCCAGCAGTGAAGAGCGGGATTCACCCCTCCACTTT. Translated: CASSEERDSPLHF. The J gene is TRBJ1-6, the V gene TRBV6-1; no clear D gene. Germline assignment: CDR1 MNHNS and CDR2 SASEGT. The CDR3 consists of 13 residues. With 1 base removed from V and 8 bases from J, the gap between germline ends came to 6 bases.

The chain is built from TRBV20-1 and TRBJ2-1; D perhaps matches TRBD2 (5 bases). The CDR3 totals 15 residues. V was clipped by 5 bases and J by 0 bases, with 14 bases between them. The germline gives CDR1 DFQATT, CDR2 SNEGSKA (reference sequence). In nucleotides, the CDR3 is TGCAGTGCTCCAACCGGGCTAGCCTCCTACAATGAGCAGTTCTTC. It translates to CSAPTGLASYNEQFF.

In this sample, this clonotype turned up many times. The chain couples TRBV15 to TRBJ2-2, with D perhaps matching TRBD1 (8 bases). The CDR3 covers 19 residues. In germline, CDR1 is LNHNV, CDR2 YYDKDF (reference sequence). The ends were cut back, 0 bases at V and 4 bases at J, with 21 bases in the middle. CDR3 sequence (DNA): TGTGCCACCAGCAGAGATAGGGGGTGGACAGGGACTACCACCGGGGAGCTGTTTTTT. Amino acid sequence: CATSRDRGWTGTTTGELFF.

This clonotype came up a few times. In DNA, the CDR3 is TGTGCCAGCAGTATAATCAGGGGGAGCACTGAAGCTTTCTTT. Its translation is CASSIIRGSTEAFF. The genes are TRBV28 and TRBJ1-1; 7 nucleotides match TRBD1. Germline V CDR1 and CDR2: MDHEN, SYDVKM. The CDR3 has 14 amino acids. V was clipped by 5 bases and J by 4 bases; unmatched bases: 7.

The CDR3 nucleotides read TGCAGCGTTGCGGGACAGGACGGCTCTGGAAACACCATATATTTT. It translates to CSVAGQDGSGNTIYF. The rearrangement joins TRBV29-1 to TRBJ1-3; TRBD1 aligns across 8 bases. J was trimmed by 0 bases and V by 4 bases; bases with no gene match: 5. Germline V lookup: CDR1 SQVTM, CDR2 ANQGSEA. This CDR3 has 15 amino acids.

CDR3 DNA: TGCAGTGCTACGGACAGGGTGGATGAGCAGTTCTTC. Translating gives CSATDRVDEQFF. The chain joins TRBV20-1 to TRBJ2-1; TRBD1 aligns across 8 bases. Looked up from germline, CDR1 is DFQATT and CDR2 is SNEGSKA (reference sequence). V trimming: 4 bases; J trimming: 8 bases; junction bases outside the gene matches: 4. The CDR3 totals 12 residues.

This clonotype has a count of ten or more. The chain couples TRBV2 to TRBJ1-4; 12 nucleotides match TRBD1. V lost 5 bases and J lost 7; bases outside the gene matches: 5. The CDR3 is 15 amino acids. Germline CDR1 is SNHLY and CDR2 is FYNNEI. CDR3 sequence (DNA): TGTGCCAGCAGTTGGGGACAGGGGGCGGGTGAAAAACTGTTTTTT. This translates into CASSWGQGAGEKLFF.

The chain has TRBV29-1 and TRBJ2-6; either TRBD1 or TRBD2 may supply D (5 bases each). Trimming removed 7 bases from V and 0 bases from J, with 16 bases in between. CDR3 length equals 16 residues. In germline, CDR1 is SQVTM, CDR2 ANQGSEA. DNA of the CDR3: TGCAGCGACTGGGACCGTGTAAGCTCTGGGGCCAACGTCCTGACTTTC. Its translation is CSDWDRVSSGANVLTF. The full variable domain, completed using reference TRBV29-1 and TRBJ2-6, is SAVISQKPSRDICQRGTSLTIQCQVDSQVTMMFWYRQQPGQSLTLIATANQGSEATYESGFVIDKFPISRPNLTFSTLTVSNMSPEDSSIYLCSDWDRVSSGANVLTFGAGSRLTVL.

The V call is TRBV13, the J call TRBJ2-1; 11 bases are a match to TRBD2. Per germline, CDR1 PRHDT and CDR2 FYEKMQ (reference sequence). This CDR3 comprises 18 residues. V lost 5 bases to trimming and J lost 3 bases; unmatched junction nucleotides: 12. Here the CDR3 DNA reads TGTGCCAGCAGCCCGACGCTAGCGGGAGGTCCCAACTACAATGAGCAGTTCTTC. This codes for CASSPTLAGGPNYNEQFF.

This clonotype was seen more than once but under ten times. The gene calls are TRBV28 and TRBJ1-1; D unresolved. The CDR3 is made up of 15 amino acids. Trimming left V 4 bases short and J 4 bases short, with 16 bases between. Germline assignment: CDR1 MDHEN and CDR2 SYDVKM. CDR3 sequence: CASSWRRVGTTEAFF. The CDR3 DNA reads TGTGCCAGCAGTTGGCGTCGCGTCGGAACCACTGAAGCTTTCTTT.

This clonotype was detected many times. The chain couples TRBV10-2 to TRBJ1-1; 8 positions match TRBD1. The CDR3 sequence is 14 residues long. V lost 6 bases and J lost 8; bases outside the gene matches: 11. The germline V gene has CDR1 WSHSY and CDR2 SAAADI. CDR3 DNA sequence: TGCGCCAGCAGCGCGGGACAGGTGGGGCTGGAAGCTTTCTTT. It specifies CASSAGQVGLEAFF.

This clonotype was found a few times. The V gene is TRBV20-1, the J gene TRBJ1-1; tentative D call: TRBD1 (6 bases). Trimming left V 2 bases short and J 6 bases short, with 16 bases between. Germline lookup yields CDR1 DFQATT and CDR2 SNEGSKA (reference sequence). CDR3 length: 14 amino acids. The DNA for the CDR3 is TGCAGTGCTAGATTCAGGGGAAACCGGGCTGAAGCTTTCTTT. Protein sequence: CSARFRGNRAEAFF.

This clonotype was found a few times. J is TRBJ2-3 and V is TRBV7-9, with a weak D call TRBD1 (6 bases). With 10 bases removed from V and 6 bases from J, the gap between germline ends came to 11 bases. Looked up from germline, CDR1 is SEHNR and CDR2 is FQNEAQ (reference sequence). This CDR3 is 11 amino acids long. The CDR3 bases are TGTGCCACCACAGGGTTGGATACGCAGTATTTT. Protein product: CATTGLDTQYF.